This TCR beta chain appears in the sequencing data of a study of Graves' ophthalmopathy and Graves' hyperthyroidism. RNA transcripts provided the template for amplifying TCR beta CDR3 regions. First-round RT-PCR employed HTBI primers, with a second-round multiplex PCR after it. One entry per CDR3 protein, called by TCRdb with MiXCR from the multiplex PCR reads. This sample has about 420,000 distinct CDR3 sequences, with approximately 21% found just once. The CDR3 totals 14 residues. With 3 bases removed from V and 5 bases from J, the gap between germline ends came to 13 bases. The chain couples TRBV12-3 or TRBV12-4 to TRBJ2-5; D is unclear. The TCR sequence derives from a woman aged 18-29 years with stable Graves' hyperthyroidism. Sequencing used peripheral blood. The CDR3 spells CASSFSTVMETQYF. DNA of the CDR3: TGTGCCAGCAGTTTTTCGACTGTTATGGAGACCCAGTACTTC.